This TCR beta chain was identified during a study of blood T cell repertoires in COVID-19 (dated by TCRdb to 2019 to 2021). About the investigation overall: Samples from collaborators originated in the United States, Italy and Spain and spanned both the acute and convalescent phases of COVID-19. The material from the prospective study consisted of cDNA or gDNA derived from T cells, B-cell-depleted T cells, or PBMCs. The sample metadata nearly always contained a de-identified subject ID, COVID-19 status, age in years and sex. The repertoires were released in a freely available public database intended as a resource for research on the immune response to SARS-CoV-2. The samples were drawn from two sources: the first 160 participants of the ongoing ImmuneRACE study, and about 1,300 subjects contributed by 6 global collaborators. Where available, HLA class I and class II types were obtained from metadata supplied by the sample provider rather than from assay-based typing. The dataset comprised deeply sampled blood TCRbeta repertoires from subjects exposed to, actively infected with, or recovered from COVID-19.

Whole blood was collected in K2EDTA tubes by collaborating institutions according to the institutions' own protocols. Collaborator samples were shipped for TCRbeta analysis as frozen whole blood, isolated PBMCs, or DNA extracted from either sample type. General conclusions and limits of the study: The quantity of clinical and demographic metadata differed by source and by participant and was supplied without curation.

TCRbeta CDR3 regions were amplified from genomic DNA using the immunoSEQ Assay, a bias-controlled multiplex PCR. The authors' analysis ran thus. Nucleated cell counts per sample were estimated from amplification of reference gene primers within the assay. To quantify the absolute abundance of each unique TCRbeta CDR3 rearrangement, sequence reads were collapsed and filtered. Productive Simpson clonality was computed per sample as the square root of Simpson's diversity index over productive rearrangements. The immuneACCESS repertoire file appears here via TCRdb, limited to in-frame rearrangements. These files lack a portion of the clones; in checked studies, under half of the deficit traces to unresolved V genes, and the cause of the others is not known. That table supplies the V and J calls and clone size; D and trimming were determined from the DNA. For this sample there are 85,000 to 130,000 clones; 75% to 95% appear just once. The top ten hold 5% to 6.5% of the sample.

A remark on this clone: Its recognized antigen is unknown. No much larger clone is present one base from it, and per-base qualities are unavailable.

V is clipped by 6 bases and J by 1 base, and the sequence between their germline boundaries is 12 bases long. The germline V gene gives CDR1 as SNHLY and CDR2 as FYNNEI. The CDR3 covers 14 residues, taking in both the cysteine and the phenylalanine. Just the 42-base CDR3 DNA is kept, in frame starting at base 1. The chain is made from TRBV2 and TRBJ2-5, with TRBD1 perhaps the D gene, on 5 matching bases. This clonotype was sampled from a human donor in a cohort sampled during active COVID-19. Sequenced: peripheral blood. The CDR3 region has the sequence CASSLLTVQETQYF. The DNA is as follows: TGTGCCAGCAGCCTCTTGACAGTCCAAGAGACCCAGTACTTC.